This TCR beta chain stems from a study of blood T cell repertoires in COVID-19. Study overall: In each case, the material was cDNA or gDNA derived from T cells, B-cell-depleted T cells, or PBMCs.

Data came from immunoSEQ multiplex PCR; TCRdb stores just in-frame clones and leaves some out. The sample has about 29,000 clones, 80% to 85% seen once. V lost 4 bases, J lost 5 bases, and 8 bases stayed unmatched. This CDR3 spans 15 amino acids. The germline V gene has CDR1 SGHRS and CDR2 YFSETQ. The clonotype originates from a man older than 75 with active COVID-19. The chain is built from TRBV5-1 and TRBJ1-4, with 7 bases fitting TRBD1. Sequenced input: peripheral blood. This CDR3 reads CASSPGTANNEKLFF. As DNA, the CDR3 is TGCGCCAGCAGCCCGGGGACAGCCAACAATGAAAAACTGTTTTTT.